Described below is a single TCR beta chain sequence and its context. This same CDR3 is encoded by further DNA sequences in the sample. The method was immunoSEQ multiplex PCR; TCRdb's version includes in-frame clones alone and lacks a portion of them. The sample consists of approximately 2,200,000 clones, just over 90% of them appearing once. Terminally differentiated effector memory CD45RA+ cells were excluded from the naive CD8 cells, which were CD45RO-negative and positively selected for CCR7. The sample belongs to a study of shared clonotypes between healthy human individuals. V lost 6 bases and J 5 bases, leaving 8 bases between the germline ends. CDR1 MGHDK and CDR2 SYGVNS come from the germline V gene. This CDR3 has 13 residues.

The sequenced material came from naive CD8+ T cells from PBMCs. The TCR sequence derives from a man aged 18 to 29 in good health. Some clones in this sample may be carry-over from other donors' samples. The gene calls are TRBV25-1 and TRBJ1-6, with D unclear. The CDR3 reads CASSGGNNSPLHF. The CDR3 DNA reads TGTGCCAGCAGCGGCGGAAATAATTCACCCCTCCACTTT.